This passage covers 8 T cell receptor beta chains from one sample sequenced in a study of T cell responses to AZD1222 COVID-19 vaccine. Generated by immunoSEQ multiplex PCR, the TCRdb table keeps only in-frame clones and is missing some. Among approximately 150,000 clones listed, approximately 90% were seen once. Sequenced material: peripheral blood, taken 28 days after the second AZD1222 dose. These receptor sequences come from an adult who received the AZD1222 COVID-19 vaccine.

This chain joins TRBV5-5 and TRBJ1-2; D is unclear. The CDR3 has 13 amino acids. V was cut by 4 bases and J by 0 bases, with 7 bases left in between. From germline, CDR1 is SGHKS and CDR2 YYEKEE (reference sequence). For the CDR3, the DNA is TGTGCCAGCAGCCTTAGTTCTAACTATGGCTACACCTTC. Translated, it gives CASSLSSNYGYTF. The whole variable domain, filled in from reference TRBV5-5 and TRBJ1-2, reads DAGVTQSPTHLIKTRGQQVTLRCSPISGHKSVSWYQQVLGQGPQFIFQYYEKEERGRGNFPDRFSARQFPNYSSELNVNALLLGDSALYLCASSLSSNYGYTFGSGTRLTVV.

The genes are TRBV4-1 and TRBJ2-7, with D unresolved. CDR1 and CDR2 from the germline V gene are MGHRA and YSYEKL. The V and J ends lost 6 bases and 2 bases respectively, with 20 bases between them. CDR3 length equals 16 residues. This CDR3 reads CASRKEGLDATYEQYF. The CDR3 DNA sequence: TGCGCCAGCAGGAAAGAAGGGCTAGATGCAACCTACGAGCAGTACTTC.

The chain has TRBV6-6 and TRBJ1-1, with TRBD1 identical over 8 bases. Germline V lookup: CDR1 MNHNY, CDR2 SVGAGI (reference sequence). The CDR3 sequence is 14 residues long. The V gene end was trimmed by 5 bases and the J gene end by 1 base; junction bases not matched to a gene: 3. The CDR3 DNA reads as TGTGCCAGCAGTCTAGGGACAGGGAACACTGAAGCTTTCTTT. Translated: CASSLGTGNTEAFF.

This clone was picked up a small number of times. This chain uses TRBV4-2 with TRBJ1-5; TRBD1 matches 7 bases. V lost 6 bases to trimming and J lost 3 bases; unmatched junction nucleotides: 11. The CDR3 consists of 16 residues. Per germline, CDR1 LGHNA and CDR2 YNFKEQ. As DNA, the CDR3 is TGTGCCAGCAGTTTATCAGACAGGGTCTCCAATCAGCCCCAGCATTTT. This translates into CASSLSDRVSNQPQHF.

V is TRBV5-5 and J is TRBJ1-2; unclear D gene. V was pared by 0 bases and J by 0 bases, with 15 bases between. CDR3 length: 17 amino acids. CDR1 is SGHKS and CDR2 is YYEKEE in the germline V gene (reference sequence). CDR3: CASSLALGVGANYGYTF. For the CDR3, the DNA is TGTGCCAGCAGCTTGGCCTTGGGAGTAGGAGCTAACTATGGCTACACCTTC.

This chain connects TRBV2 to TRBJ1-5; D perhaps matches TRBD1 (5 bases). The CDR3 is made up of 16 amino acids. Trimming took 2 bases from V and 6 from J, leaving 17 bases between them. The germline CDR1 and CDR2 sequences are SNHLY and FYNNEI. CDR3 coding DNA: TGTGCCAGCAGTGAATATGGCAGGGCAGTAGCTCAGCCCCAGCATTTT. This codes for CASSEYGRAVAQPQHF.

CDR3 loop: CASSMNTNTEAFF. As DNA, the CDR3 is TGTGCCAGCAGTATGAACACGAACACTGAAGCTTTCTTT. The rearrangement links TRBV27 to TRBJ1-1; no definite D call. This CDR3 has 13 amino acids. The germline V gene has CDR1 MNHEY and CDR2 SMNVEV (reference sequence). The germline V and J ends were trimmed by 5 bases and 1 base, with 8 bases remaining between them.

The rearrangement links TRBV24-1 to TRBJ2-7; TRBD2 matches 7 bases. The CDR3 has 16 amino acids. Germline loops: CDR1 KGHDR, CDR2 SFDVKD. V lost 3 bases to trimming and J lost 7 bases; unmatched junction nucleotides: 14. The CDR3 region is CATSDGSAGVLGEQYF. In DNA, the CDR3 is TGTGCCACCAGTGATGGATCGGCGGGAGTTTTGGGGGAGCAGTACTTC.